These 28 T cell receptor beta chains were all obtained from the same sample, sequenced in a study of PD-L1 blockade in urothelial cancer. Method: immunoSEQ multiplex PCR; TCRdb's copy keeps in-frame clones and lacks some. The table shows approximately 110,000 clones, with roughly 84% occurring only once. Source: PBMCs, taken around atezolizumab (anti-PD-L1) treatment. These receptors were obtained from a man in his forties or fifties with urothelial cancer.

The gene calls are TRBV28 and TRBJ1-6; D perhaps matches TRBD1 (5 bases). CDR1 and CDR2 (germline): MDHEN, SYDVKM. The CDR3 covers 16 residues. The V gene lost 8 bases and the J gene lost 7 bases, with 21 bases spanning the gap. CDR3 amino acids: CASGPGVGPGNSPLHF. CDR3 in DNA: TGTGCCAGCGGACCGGGGGTGGGTCCGGGAAATTCACCCCTCCACTTT.

The rearrangement links TRBV5-1 to TRBJ2-3; the match to TRBD2 covers 7 bases. The V gene end was trimmed by 4 bases and the J gene end by 9 bases; junction bases not matched to a gene: 8. This CDR3 is built from 13 residues. Per the germline V gene, CDR1 is SGHRS and CDR2 is YFSETQ. The CDR3 region is CASSPRPSGTQYF. DNA of the CDR3: TGCGCCAGCAGCCCAAGACCTAGCGGCACGCAGTATTTT.

The chain joins TRBV6-1 to TRBJ1-6, with TRBD1 matching over 8 bases. The CDR3 length is 16 residues. Germline assignment: CDR1 MNHNS and CDR2 SASEGT. V shed 4 bases and J 1 base; nucleotides not matched to a gene: 3. The CDR3 region has the DNA TGTGCCAGCAGTGGGACAGGGTTATCCTATAATTCACCCCTCCACTTT. Protein: CASSGTGLSYNSPLHF.

This sequence joins TRBV10-3 and TRBJ2-6; 9 nucleotides match TRBD2. Germline values: CDR1 ENHRY, CDR2 SYGVKD. The J segment lost 3 bases and the V segment lost 3 bases, leaving 6 bases of the junction unmatched. The CDR3 is 17 residues long. CDR3 DNA: TGTGCCATCAGTGATAGCGGGAGTTCACGTGGGGCCAACGTCCTGACTTTC. Residues: CAISDSGSSRGANVLTF.

The chain couples TRBV7-9 to TRBJ1-1, with D perhaps matching TRBD1 (6 bases). Trimming left V 5 bases short and J 0 bases short, with 10 bases between. This CDR3 is built from 14 residues. Germline V gene sequence: CDR1 SEHNR, CDR2 FQNEAQ (reference sequence). The CDR3, as DNA: TGTGCCAGCAGCCTCGGACAGCTGAACACTGAAGCTTTCTTT. Translating it yields CASSLGQLNTEAFF.

The chain links TRBV19 to TRBJ2-5, with D perhaps matching TRBD2 (6 bases). This CDR3 region has 15 residues. Germline V CDR1 and CDR2: LNHDA, SQIVND (reference sequence). V was pared by 3 bases and J by 1 base, with 12 bases between. DNA of the CDR3: TGTGCCAGTAGTATTTGGGGGGTAGGCCAAGAGACCCAGTACTTC. It codes for CASSIWGVGQETQYF.

This clone has only one observation. The chain combines TRBV6-1 with TRBJ1-4; possibly TRBD1 for D (5 bases). The CDR3 has 16 amino acids. V was pared by 0 bases and J by 10 bases, with 18 bases between. The V gene's germline CDR1 is MNHNS and CDR2 SASEGT. CDR3 nucleotide sequence: TGTGCCAGCAGTGAAGCGCCTTTCGAACAGCAGGGAAAACTGTTTTTT. Translating gives CASSEAPFEQQGKLFF.

The J gene is TRBJ2-7, the V gene TRBV5-6, with 9 bases matching TRBD1. Germline V gives CDR1 SGHDT, CDR2 YYEEEE. The CDR3 has 15 residues. Trimming cost V 5 bases and J 7 bases; bases outside gene matches: 13. In nucleotides, the CDR3 is TGTGCCAGCAGGGGGGGACAGGGACCCTTTTGGGAGCAGTACTTC. Translated: CASRGGQGPFWEQYF.

This rearrangement joins TRBV5-5 to TRBJ1-5, with 8 bases lining up with TRBD1. Germline V gene lookup returns CDR1 SGHKS and CDR2 YYEKEE (reference sequence). The CDR3 has 16 residues. J gave up 5 bases and V 2 bases, and 9 bases lay outside the gene matches. CDR3 region: CASSFVVGTGHQPQHF. The CDR3 DNA follows: TGTGCCAGCAGCTTCGTTGTCGGGACAGGTCATCAGCCCCAGCATTTT.

V usage is TRBV27 and J usage is TRBJ2-1; 8 bases are a match to TRBD2. Germline trimming cut 6 bases from V and 6 bases from J; bases unmatched to any gene: 13. Germline V gene lookup returns CDR1 MNHEY and CDR2 SMNVEV (reference sequence). The length of the CDR3 is 16 residues. CDR3 sequence (DNA): TGTGCCAGCAGGCCTCTAACGGGAGGGCCGGGCAATGAGCAGTTCTTC. Its protein product is CASRPLTGGPGNEQFF.

This chain joins TRBV4-2 and TRBJ2-1, with 9 nucleotides matching TRBD2. Germline CDR1 and CDR2: LGHNA and YNFKEQ. With V trimmed by 5 bases and J by 0 bases, 11 bases remained unmatched. The CDR3 covers 18 residues. The CDR3 DNA reads as TGTGCCAGCAGCTCCCGTGGTAGCGGGAGCTCCTCCTACAATGAGCAGTTCTTC. Protein product: CASSSRGSGSSSYNEQFF.

This clone was seen a handful of times. The chain combines TRBV5-1 with TRBJ2-2, with D possibly TRBD2 on 6 matching bases. Trimming removed 1 base at V and 3 bases at J, with 13 bases between. The CDR3 spans 16 residues. Germline assignment: CDR1 SGHRS and CDR2 YFSETQ. CDR3 coding DNA: TGCGCCAGCAGCTTGCTCGATAGCGGATACACCGGGGAGCTGTTTTTT. Amino acid sequence: CASSLLDSGYTGELFF.

This clone was detected a few times. The chain recombines TRBV2 with TRBJ2-1, with 8 bases aligning to TRBD1. J gave up 7 bases and V 3 bases, and 8 bases lay outside the gene matches. From germline, CDR1 is SNHLY and CDR2 FYNNEI. The CDR3 loop spans 15 amino acids. The CDR3 sequence is CASSENRGRLNEQFF. The CDR3 region has the DNA TGTGCCAGCAGTGAGAACAGGGGGAGGTTGAATGAGCAGTTCTTC.

This clone was seen once. The chain is built from TRBV25-1 and TRBJ2-2; the D is unclear. The V gene lost 0 bases and the J gene lost 1 base, with 6 bases spanning the gap. The CDR3 extends over 15 amino acids. Looked up from germline, CDR1 is MGHDK and CDR2 is SYGVNS. For the CDR3, the DNA is TGTGCCAGCAGTGAATATGGGCAGAACACCGGGGAGCTGTTTTTT. Protein sequence: CASSEYGQNTGELFF. The full variable domain, in which reference TRBV25-1 and TRBJ2-2 provide the parts outside the CDR3, is EADIYQTPRYLVIGTGKKITLECSQTMGHDKMYWYQQDPGMELHLIHYSYGVNSTEKGDLSSESTVSRIRTEHFPLTLESARPSHTSQYLCASSEYGQNTGELFFGEGSRLTVL.

In its sample, this clone was seen a few times. This sequence joins TRBV7-9 and TRBJ2-1; possibly TRBD2 for D (6 bases). With 3 bases removed from V and 7 bases from J, the gap between germline ends came to 16 bases. The CDR3 has 15 residues. Germline values: CDR1 SEHNR, CDR2 FQNEAQ (reference sequence). The CDR3 is CASSFGLRRENEQFF. As DNA, the CDR3 is TGTGCCAGCAGCTTTGGACTACGAAGAGAGAATGAGCAGTTCTTC.

This CDR3 reads CASSLGRGSTDTQYF. The CDR3 bases are TGTGCCAGCAGCTTGGGCAGGGGGAGCACAGATACGCAGTATTTT. The chain links TRBV13 to TRBJ2-3, with 7 bases that match TRBD1. J gave up 0 bases and V 3 bases, and 3 bases lay outside the gene matches. The CDR3 loop spans 15 amino acids. Germline-derived CDR1 and CDR2 are PRHDT and FYEKMQ (reference sequence).

The chain joins TRBV6-5 to TRBJ2-1, with 9 bases matching TRBD1. CDR3 length equals 15 residues. Germline loops: CDR1 MNHEY, CDR2 SVGAGI. V gave up 0 bases and J gave up 10 bases; unmatched junction bases: 7. This chain's CDR3 is CASSYSVGTGLEQFF. The DNA for the CDR3 is TGTGCCAGCAGTTACTCGGTCGGGACAGGGTTGGAGCAGTTCTTC.

This clone was counted a few times. The V and J genes are TRBV28 and TRBJ1-3, with D unresolved. The CDR3 is 13 amino acids. V was shortened by 3 bases and J by 2 bases, with 5 bases between the two germline ends. CDR1 MDHEN and CDR2 SYDVKM come from the germline V gene. Written as DNA, the CDR3 is TGTGCCAGCAGTTTTCTCCCTGGAAACACCATATATTTT. Amino acid sequence: CASSFLPGNTIYF.

The chain links TRBV10-3 to TRBJ2-1; a weak D match, TRBD2 (5 bases). The CDR3 is made up of 12 amino acids. Trimming took off 7 bases at V and 5 bases at J, with 9 bases between the two ends. CDR1 and CDR2 (germline): ENHRY, SYGVKD. CDR3 residues: CAIKTRDNEQFF. CDR3 DNA sequence: TGTGCCATCAAAACTAGGGACAATGAGCAGTTCTTC.

In its sample, this clone was seen once. A junction boundary mismatches the germline segment, possibly from a read error. V gene TRBV7-7 combines with J gene TRBJ2-3, with 14 bases that match TRBD2. CDR1 is SSHAT, CDR2 FNYEAQ, per germline (reference sequence). The CDR3 has 20 amino acids. Here the CDR3 reads CASSLSMAGTSGSWTDTQYF. DNA for the CDR3: TGTGCTAGCAGTCTTTCTATGGCCGGGACTAGCGGGAGCTGGACAGATACGCAGTATTTT.

The rearrangement uses TRBV2 and TRBJ2-7, with 7 bases lining up with TRBD1. The CDR3 is 14 residues long. Germline V gene sequence: CDR1 SNHLY, CDR2 FYNNEI. V shed 5 bases, J shed 4 bases, and the junction held 8 bases outside the gene matches. The CDR3 bases are TGTGCCAGCAGTAGACAGGGAATCGGGTACGAGCAGTACTTC. It is translated as CASSRQGIGYEQYF.

This sequence joins TRBV7-9 and TRBJ1-4; D perhaps matches TRBD1 (5 bases). The V gene lost 1 base and the J gene lost 0 bases, with 12 bases spanning the gap. This CDR3 has 17 residues. Germline CDR1 SEHNR, CDR2 FQNEAQ (reference sequence). The DNA of the CDR3 is TGTGCCAGCAGCTTAGAACAGGCACTTGCAACTAATGAAAAACTGTTTTTT. Translation: CASSLEQALATNEKLFF.

The chain recombines TRBV4-1 with TRBJ2-5, with 7 positions matching TRBD2. The CDR3 has 16 amino acids. Germline-derived CDR1 and CDR2 are MGHRA and YSYEKL. J lost 4 bases, V lost 0 bases, and 8 bases had no gene match. CDR3 region: CASSQDGGEGRETQYF. CDR3 nucleotides: TGCGCCAGCAGCCAAGATGGGGGGGAGGGTAGAGAGACCCAGTACTTC.

The chain carries TRBV11-2 and TRBJ2-3; 13 nucleotides align to TRBD2. CDR1 and CDR2 (germline): SGHAT, FQNNGV. The CDR3 runs 16 residues. The V and J ends lost 5 bases and 4 bases, in that order; junction bases with no gene match: 6. The CDR3 DNA reads as TGTGCCAGCAGCCCCACTAGCGGGGGGGGTCCAGATACGCAGTATTTT. Translated: CASSPTSGGGPDTQYF.

The J gene is TRBJ1-2, the V gene TRBV6-5; D might be TRBD1 (6 bases). Germline V gives CDR1 MNHEY, CDR2 SVGAGI. The CDR3 contains 15 residues. V was cut by 2 bases and J by 3 bases, with 13 bases left in between. CDR3 in amino acids: CASSYSIRGYYGYTF. The CDR3, as DNA: TGTGCCAGCAGTTACAGCATTAGGGGGTACTATGGCTACACCTTC.

The table lists this clone with a count of one. This sequence joins TRBV5-3 and TRBJ2-1; possible D gene TRBD2, 6 bases. TRBV5-3 is flagged as an ORF with uncertain function. V was pared by 10 bases and J by 2 bases, with 16 bases between. The CDR3 runs to 14 residues. CDR3 sequence (DNA): TGTGCCTGGAAACTAGCACCAGCCTACAATGAGCAGTTCTTC. Translating gives CAWKLAPAYNEQFF.

The chain has TRBV10-1 and TRBJ2-5, with D maybe TRBD2 (5 bases). The CDR3 sequence is 11 residues long. With 4 bases removed from V and 5 bases from J, the gap between germline ends came to 5 bases. Germline CDR1 reads WNHNN; CDR2 reads SYGVQD (reference sequence). The CDR3 nucleotides read TGCGCCAGCAGTGGGGAGGAGACCCAGTACTTC. Protein: CASSGEETQYF.

The V call is TRBV6-6, the J call TRBJ2-1; 8 bases match TRBD2. This CDR3 region has 15 residues. Germline loops: CDR1 MNHNY, CDR2 SVGAGI (reference sequence). With 6 bases clipped from V and 2 bases from J, the junction kept 6 bases outside the gene matches. CDR3 nucleotides: TGTGCCAGCAGGAAGCGGGGGTCCCCCTACAATGAGCAGTTCTTC. Its translation: CASRKRGSPYNEQFF.